Sequencing of this T cell receptor beta chain was carried out in a study of yellow fever vaccine responses in identical twins. Study observations and caveats: The T cell response to vaccination in identical twins was reportedly partly convergent and partly personalized.

Details on this clonotype: What it binds is not known.

MiXCR, run by TCRdb on the RT-PCR reads, gives a single entry per CDR3 protein. This table holds some 2,500 distinct CDR3 sequences, approximately 7.9% found once. The clonotype comes from a young woman who received the yellow fever vaccine. Material: T cells from blood (PBMCs), unsorted or a sorted subset (not recorded which), obtained around 24 months after vaccination.

In DNA form, the CDR3 reads TGTGCCACCTCCCCGGAGGGGGGGGGGCAAGAGACCCAGTACTTC. This translates into CATSPEGGGQETQYF. The V gene is TRBV6-4, the J gene TRBJ2-5, with a weak D call TRBD2 (7 bases). The germline gives CDR1 MRHNA, CDR2 SNTAGT. The germline V and J ends were trimmed by 10 bases and 2 bases, with 20 bases remaining between them. The CDR3 runs 15 residues.